This section outlines one T cell receptor beta chain sequence together with its context. The antigen is unknown. The record originates from a study of T cell repertoires in cytomegalovirus infection. Overall study context: Well-studied HLA-B-restricted epitopes and recently identified HLA-C-restricted epitopes of CMV were both used in the study. An indication of both CMV infection and matching HLA type came from public TCR beta signatures. Study-wide results and limits: It was HLA-C-restricted CMV-specific TCR beta clonotypes that dominated the response ex vivo. Carriers of CMV plus the relevant HLA were identified by cumulative public TCR beta family frequency.

TCRdb fed the reads into MiXCR, producing one record per CDR3 protein. Among approximately 390,000 distinct CDR3 sequences, about 32% were seen once, and the ten largest hold approximately 12%. The CDR3 consists of 12 residues. Trimming shortened V by 5 bases and J by 6 bases, and 8 bases separated the two germline ends. In germline, CDR1 is SGHDT, CDR2 YYEEEE. The clonotype comes from a human donor in good health (CMV status not recorded). Some clones in this sample may be carry-over from other donors' samples. The chain combines TRBV5-6 with TRBJ2-2; weak D call: TRBD1 (5 bases). The sequencing used cultured PBMCs, collected from culture after CMV antigen stimulation. The CDR3 region has the DNA TGTGCCAGCAGAGGACAAGCCGGGGAGCTGTTTTTT. It specifies CASRGQAGELFF.